This TCR beta chain was found in a study of beta chain features in type 1 diabetes. General study findings and limits: Still unanswered here is whether HLA type influences TCRB rearrangement. TCRB repertoires of naive, central memory and Treg cells appeared more similar among patients than among healthy donors.

About this clone itself: No antigen is known for it.

Markers CD45RO/CCR7/CD25/CD127/CD95/CD27 served to sort CD4+ naive, central memory, regulatory and stem cell-like memory cells. The isolated RNA, all of it, was reverse transcribed, so expressed TCRB transcripts were what got sequenced. The assay was immunoSEQ multiplex PCR, and TCRdb's table has in-frame clones only and misses some. This table holds some 150,000 clones, under 60% found once. The sequence derives from a man younger than 35 in good health. Sequenced input: Tregs from blood.

DNA of the CDR3: TGTGCCAGCAGCTTAACGGCAGGAAGGAACACTGAAGCTTTCTTT. Encoded protein: CASSLTAGRNTEAFF. The V gene is TRBV7-3, the J gene TRBJ1-1, with D uncertain. The ends were cut back, 0 bases at V and 1 base at J, with 9 bases in the middle. Germline V gives CDR1 SGHTA, CDR2 FQGTGA. This CDR3 is 15 amino acids long.